This passage covers 19 T cell receptor beta chains from one sample sequenced in a study of T cell changes during pregnancy in multiple sclerosis. Only in-frame clones appear in the TCRdb table, and some are missing; sequencing was by immunoSEQ multiplex PCR. The sample includes about 57,000 clones, around 94% of them seen just once. The source material was CD4+ T cells from peripheral blood mononuclear cells, sampled in the third trimester of pregnancy. The receptor source for this set is a female donor with multiple sclerosis, enrolled in a pregnancy study.

J is TRBJ2-3 and V is TRBV7-2; TRBD2 aligns across 7 bases. Unmatched junction bases numbered 15, after V lost 5 bases and J lost 4 bases. The germline V gene encodes CDR1 SGHTA and CDR2 FQGNSA. The CDR3 runs to 17 residues. The CDR3 DNA follows: TGTGCCAGCAGCGCGAGAAGGCTAGCCCTAGCGGCAGATACGCAGTATTTT. Translated: CASSARRLALAADTQYF.

This clone was seen a single time. The chain recombines TRBV19 with TRBJ2-5; D unresolved. Between the trimmed V and J ends, which lost 0 bases and 2 bases, there was a span of 10 bases. The V gene's germline CDR1 is LNHDA and CDR2 SQIVND (reference sequence). This CDR3 has 15 amino acids. The CDR3 DNA follows: TGTGCCAGTAGTATAGATCTTGGCCAGCAAGAGACCCAGTACTTC. This gives the protein CASSIDLGQQETQYF.

V is TRBV6-5 and J is TRBJ1-3; 7 positions agree with TRBD1. The germline gives CDR1 MNHEY, CDR2 SVGAGI. This CDR3 spans 15 amino acids. Unmatched junction bases numbered 6, after V lost 7 bases and J lost 0 bases. CDR3 nucleotides: TGTGCCAGCACGCCAGGGGGAAACTCTGGAAACACCATATATTTT. Its translation is CASTPGGNSGNTIYF.

Only one count was recorded for this clone. The V call is TRBV5-6, the J call TRBJ2-1; 8 nucleotides line up with TRBD1. Germline CDR1 SGHDT, CDR2 YYEEEE. The CDR3 has 14 amino acids. Trimming at V came to 4 bases and at J to 4 bases, leaving 4 bases not matched to a gene. CDR3 loop: CASSLGTGYNEQFF. The CDR3 bases are TGTGCCAGCAGCCTCGGGACAGGATACAATGAGCAGTTCTTC.

The chain recombines TRBV7-3 with TRBJ2-2; possibly TRBD2 for D (5 bases). This CDR3 has 17 residues. V lost 1 base and J lost 0, with 12 bases in between. Germline values: CDR1 SGHTA, CDR2 FQGTGA. DNA of the CDR3: TGTGCCAGCAGCTTAAGCGGACTTTCAACGAACACCGGGGAGCTGTTTTTT. It yields the protein CASSLSGLSTNTGELFF.

The rearrangement uses TRBV6-1 and TRBJ1-1, with unresolved D. Trimming shortened V by 5 bases and J by 4 bases, and 14 bases separated the two germline ends. The V gene's germline CDR1 is MNHNS and CDR2 SASEGT. This CDR3 is 14 amino acids long. CDR3 protein: CASSLTGLFTEAFF. The CDR3 DNA is TGTGCCAGCAGTCTCACCGGTCTGTTCACTGAAGCTTTCTTT.

The rearrangement joins TRBV30 to TRBJ2-1, with 9 bases that match TRBD2. J lost 6 bases, V lost 0 bases, and 15 bases had no gene match. The CDR3 is 18 amino acids. CDR1 is GTSNPN and CDR2 is SVGIG in the germline V gene (reference sequence). CDR3 bases: TGTGCCTGGAGTGTACCGCGGGGGGGCCTTTTACTTTCCAATGAGCAGTTCTTC. Translated, it gives CAWSVPRGGLLLSNEQFF.

The count of this clone is one. The rearrangement uses TRBV7-2 and TRBJ1-2; TRBD1 might be the D (6 bases). CDR3 length: 14 residues. The germline V and J ends were trimmed by 5 bases and 6 bases, with 16 bases remaining between them. Germline values: CDR1 SGHTA, CDR2 FQGNSA. The CDR3: CASSPRGGGDGYTF. DNA of the CDR3: TGTGCCAGCAGCCCTAGGGGAGGGGGTGATGGCTACACCTTC.

The V call is TRBV4-3, the J call TRBJ1-2, with 9 bases lining up with TRBD1. V dropped 2 bases and J dropped 7; count of bases not matched to a gene: 5. Germline-derived CDR1 and CDR2 are LGHNA and YSLEER. The CDR3 has 14 amino acids. The CDR3 DNA reads as TGCGCCAGCAGCCAAACGACAGGGGGGGTTGGCTACACCTTC. It specifies CASSQTTGGVGYTF.

The genes are TRBV2 and TRBJ2-7, with D tentatively TRBD1 (7 bases). Germline values: CDR1 SNHLY, CDR2 FYNNEI. V lost 6 bases to trimming and J lost 1 base, with 10 bases between them. This CDR3 spans 13 amino acids. DNA for the CDR3: TGTGCCAGCAGGCGGGACAGATCCTACGAGCAGTACTTC. Translated, it gives CASRRDRSYEQYF.

This clone has only one observation. The chain has TRBV9 and TRBJ2-7; TRBD2 might be the D (5 bases). The length of the CDR3 is 14 residues. Trimming cost V 0 bases and J 0 bases, with 7 bases left between them. CDR1 and CDR2 from the germline V gene are SGDLS and YYNGEE. The CDR3 sequence is CASSVGGISYEQYF. In DNA, the CDR3 is TGTGCCAGCAGCGTAGGAGGGATCTCCTACGAGCAGTACTTC. Variable domain in full (rest from reference TRBV9 and TRBJ2-7): DSGVTQTPKHLITATGQRVTLRCSPRSGDLSVYWYQQSLDQGLQFLIQYYNGEERAKGNILERFSAQQFPDLHSELNLSSLELGDSALYFCASSVGGISYEQYFGPGTRLTVT.

The J gene is TRBJ1-6, the V gene TRBV21-1; the table calls TRBD1, which could not be checked here. TRBV21-1 is listed as a pseudogene. CDR3 length: 13 amino acids. The CDR3 sequence: CASSSYQAIPLHF. In DNA form, the CDR3 reads TGTGCCAGCAGCAGTTACCAGGCAATCCCCCTCCACTTT.

This sequence joins TRBV5-1 and TRBJ2-1, with D possibly matching TRBD2 (6 bases). In germline, CDR1 is SGHRS, CDR2 YFSETQ. Trimming stripped 1 base from V and 0 bases from J, with 8 bases between. CDR3 size: 15 residues. CDR3 nucleotides: TGCGCCAGCAGCTTGATAGCGGCCTCCTACAATGAGCAGTTCTTC. Protein: CASSLIAASYNEQFF.

For the CDR3, the DNA is TGTGCCAGCAGCCGCACAGGGGTAAGGACAGATACGCAGTATTTT. Amino acid sequence: CASSRTGVRTDTQYF. The rearrangement links TRBV7-3 to TRBJ2-3; 7 bases line up with TRBD1. The CDR3 totals 15 residues. Germline V lookup: CDR1 SGHTA, CDR2 FQGTGA. V lost 5 bases, J lost 3 bases, and 8 bases stayed unmatched. Full variable domain (rest looked up from reference TRBV7-3 and TRBJ2-3): GAGVSQTPSNKVTEKGKYVELRCDPISGHTALYWYRQSLGQGPEFLIYFQGTGAADDSGLPNDRFFAVRPEGSVSTLKIQRTERGDSAVYLCASSRTGVRTDTQYFGPGTRLTVL.

V and J are TRBV13 and TRBJ1-6, with 8 bases identical to TRBD1. The CDR3 runs 18 residues. The V segment lost 2 bases and the J segment 3 bases; nucleotides outside the gene matches: 9. Germline V gene lookup returns CDR1 PRHDT and CDR2 FYEKMQ (reference sequence). The chain's CDR3 is CASSLQGALNLYNSPLHF. CDR3 nucleotide sequence: TGTGCCAGCAGCTTACAGGGGGCCCTAAACCTCTATAATTCACCCCTCCACTTT. Combining the CDR3 with reference TRBV13 and TRBJ1-6 gives the whole variable domain AAGVIQSPRHLIKEKRETATLKCYPIPRHDTVYWYQQGPGQDPQFLISFYEKMQSDKGSIPDRFSAQQFSDYHSELNMSSLELGDSALYFCASSLQGALNLYNSPLHFGNGTRLTVT.

V gene TRBV6-5 combines with J gene TRBJ2-7, with D hard to call. The germline V gene has CDR1 MNHEY and CDR2 SVGAGI. This CDR3 spans 11 amino acids. The V end was cut by 2 bases, the J end by 6 bases, with 5 bases between. CDR3 in amino acids: CASSYRGEQYF. CDR3 coding DNA: TGTGCCAGCAGTTACAGAGGCGAGCAGTACTTC.

V is TRBV10-3 and J is TRBJ2-1, with 9 bases fitting TRBD2. The ends lost 6 bases at V and 10 bases at J; junction bases unmatched: 4. Germline values: CDR1 ENHRY, CDR2 SYGVKD. This CDR3 region has 12 residues. The CDR3 is CAISRLAVEQFF. The CDR3 DNA reads as TGTGCCATCAGCCGACTAGCGGTAGAGCAGTTCTTC.

This chain connects TRBV14 to TRBJ1-1; D gene unclear. The CDR3 spans 12 residues. V lost 3 bases and J 11 bases, leaving 13 bases between the germline ends. Per the germline V gene, CDR1 is SGHDN and CDR2 is FVKESK. CDR3 bases: TGTGCCAGCAGCCAGACTACAAGACCGGCTTTCTTT. Residues: CASSQTTRPAFF.

This clone was observed a single time. The chain is built from TRBV7-9 and TRBJ1-1; TRBD1 matches at 7 bases. Germline CDR1 reads SEHNR; CDR2 reads FQNEAQ (reference sequence). V shed 5 bases, J shed 0 bases, and the junction held 9 bases outside the gene matches. CDR3 length: 16 amino acids. Here the CDR3 reads CASSLGQPNLNTEAFF. The CDR3 DNA sequence: TGTGCCAGCAGCCTGGGACAGCCGAACTTGAACACTGAAGCTTTCTTT.